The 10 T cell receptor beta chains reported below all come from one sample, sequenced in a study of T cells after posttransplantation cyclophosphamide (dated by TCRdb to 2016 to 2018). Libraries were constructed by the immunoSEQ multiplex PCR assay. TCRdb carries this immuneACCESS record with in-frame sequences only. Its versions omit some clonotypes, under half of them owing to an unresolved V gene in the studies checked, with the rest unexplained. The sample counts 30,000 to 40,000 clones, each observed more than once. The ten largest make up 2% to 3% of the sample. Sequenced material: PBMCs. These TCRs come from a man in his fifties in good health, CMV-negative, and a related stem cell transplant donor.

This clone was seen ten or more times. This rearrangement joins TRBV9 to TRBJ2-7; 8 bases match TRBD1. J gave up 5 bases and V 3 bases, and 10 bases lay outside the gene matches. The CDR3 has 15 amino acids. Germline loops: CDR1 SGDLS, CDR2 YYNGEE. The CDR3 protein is CASSGGTGRSHEQYF. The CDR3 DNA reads TGTGCCAGCAGCGGCGGGACAGGTCGTTCCCACGAGCAGTACTTC.

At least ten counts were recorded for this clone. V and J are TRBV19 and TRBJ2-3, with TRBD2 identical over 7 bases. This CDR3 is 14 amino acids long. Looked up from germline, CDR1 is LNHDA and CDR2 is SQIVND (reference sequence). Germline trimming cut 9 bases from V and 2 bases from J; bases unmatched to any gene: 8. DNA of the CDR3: TGTGCCAGCACCCCGGGGGACTACACAGATACGCAGTATTTT. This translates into CASTPGDYTDTQYF.

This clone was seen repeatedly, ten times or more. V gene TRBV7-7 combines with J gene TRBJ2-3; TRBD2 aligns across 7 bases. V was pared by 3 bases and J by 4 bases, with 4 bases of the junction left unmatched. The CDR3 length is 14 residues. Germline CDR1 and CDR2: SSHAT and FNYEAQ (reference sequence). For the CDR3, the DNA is TGTGCCAGCAGCTTCGGGCTAGCGGCAGATACGCAGTATTTT. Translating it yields CASSFGLAADTQYF.

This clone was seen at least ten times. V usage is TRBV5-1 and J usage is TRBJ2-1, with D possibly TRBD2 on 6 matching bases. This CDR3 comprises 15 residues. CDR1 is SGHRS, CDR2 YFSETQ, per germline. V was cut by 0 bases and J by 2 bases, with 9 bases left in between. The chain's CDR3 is CASSLGTGAYNEQFF. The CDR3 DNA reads TGCGCCAGCAGCTTGGGGACGGGGGCCTACAATGAGCAGTTCTTC.

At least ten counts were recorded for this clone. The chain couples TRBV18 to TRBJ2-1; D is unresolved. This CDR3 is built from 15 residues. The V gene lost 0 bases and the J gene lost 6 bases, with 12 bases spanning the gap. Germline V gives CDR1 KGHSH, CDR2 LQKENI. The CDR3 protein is CASSPPAVIINEQFF. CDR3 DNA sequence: TGTGCCAGCTCACCACCGGCCGTAATAATCAATGAGCAGTTCTTC.

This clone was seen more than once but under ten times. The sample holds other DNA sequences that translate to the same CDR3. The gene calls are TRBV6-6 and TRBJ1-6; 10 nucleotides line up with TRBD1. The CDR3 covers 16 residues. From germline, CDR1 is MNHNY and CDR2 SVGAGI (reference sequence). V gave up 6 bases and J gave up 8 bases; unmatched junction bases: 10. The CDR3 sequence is CASSAASGTGDSPLHF. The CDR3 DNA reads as TGTGCCAGCAGCGCCGCCTCCGGGACAGGGGATTCACCCCTCCACTTT.

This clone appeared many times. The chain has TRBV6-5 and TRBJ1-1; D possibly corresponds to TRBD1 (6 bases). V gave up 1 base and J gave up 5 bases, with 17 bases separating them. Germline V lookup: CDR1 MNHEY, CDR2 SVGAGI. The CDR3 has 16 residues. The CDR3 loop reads CASSYLIGQGRTEAFF. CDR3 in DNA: TGTGCCAGCAGTTACTTAATTGGGCAGGGGCGAACTGAAGCTTTCTTT.

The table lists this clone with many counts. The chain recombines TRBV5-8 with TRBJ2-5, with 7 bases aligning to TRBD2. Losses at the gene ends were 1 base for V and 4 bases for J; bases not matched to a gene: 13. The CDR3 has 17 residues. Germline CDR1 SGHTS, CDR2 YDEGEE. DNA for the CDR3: TGTGCCAGCAGCTTGTGGGACGGTCGGGCTAGCGGAGAGACCCAGTACTTC. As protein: CASSLWDGRASGETQYF.

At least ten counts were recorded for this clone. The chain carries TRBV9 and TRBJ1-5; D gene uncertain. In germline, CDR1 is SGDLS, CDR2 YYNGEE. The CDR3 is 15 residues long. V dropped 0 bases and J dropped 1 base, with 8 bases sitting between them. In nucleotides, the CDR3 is TGTGCCAGCAGCGTAGACGGGAGGAGCAATCAGCCCCAGCATTTT. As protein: CASSVDGRSNQPQHF.

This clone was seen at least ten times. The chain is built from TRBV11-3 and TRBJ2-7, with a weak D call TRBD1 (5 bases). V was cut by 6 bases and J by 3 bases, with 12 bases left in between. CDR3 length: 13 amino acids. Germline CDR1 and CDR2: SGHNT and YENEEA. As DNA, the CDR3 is TGTGCCAGCAGTACAGGACCAATCTACGAGCAGTACTTC. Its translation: CASSTGPIYEQYF.